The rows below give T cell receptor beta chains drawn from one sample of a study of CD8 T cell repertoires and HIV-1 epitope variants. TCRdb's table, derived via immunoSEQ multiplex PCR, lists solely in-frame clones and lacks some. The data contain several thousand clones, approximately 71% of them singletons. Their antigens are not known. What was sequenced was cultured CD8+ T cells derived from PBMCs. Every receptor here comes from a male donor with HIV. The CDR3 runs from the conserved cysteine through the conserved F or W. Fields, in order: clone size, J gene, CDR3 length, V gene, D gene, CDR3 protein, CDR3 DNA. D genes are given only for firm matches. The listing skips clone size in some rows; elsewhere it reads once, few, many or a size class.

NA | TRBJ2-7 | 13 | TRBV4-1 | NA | CASSQETAYEQYF | TGCGCCAGCAGCCAAGAAACTGCCTACGAGCAGTACTTC
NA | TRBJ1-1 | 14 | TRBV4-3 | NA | CASSQGGRNTEAFF | TGCGCCAGCAGCCAAGGAGGAAGGAACACTGAAGCTTTCTTT
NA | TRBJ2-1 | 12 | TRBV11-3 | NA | CASSLIYNEQFF | TGTGCCAGCAGCTTAATATACAATGAGCAGTTCTTC
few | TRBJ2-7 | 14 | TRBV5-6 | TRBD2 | CASSAGLGSSEQYF | TGTGCCAGCAGCGCGGGACTAGGTTCCTCCGAGCAGTACTTC
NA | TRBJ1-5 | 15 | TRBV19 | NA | CASSMGQGINQPQHF | TGTGCCAGTAGTATGGGCCAGGGTATCAATCAGCCCCAGCATTTT
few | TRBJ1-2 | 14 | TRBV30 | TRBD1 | CAWTRRTGLYGYTF | TGTGCCTGGACGCGGCGGACAGGCCTCTATGGCTACACCTTC
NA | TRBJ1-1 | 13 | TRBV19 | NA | CASSIDRTPEAFF | TGTGCCAGTAGTATAGACCGGACACCTGAAGCTTTCTTT
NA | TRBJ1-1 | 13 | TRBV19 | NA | CASGRGVNTEAFF | TGTGCCAGCGGCCGAGGAGTGAACACTGAAGCTTTCTTT
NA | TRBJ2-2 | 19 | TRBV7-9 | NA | CASSLFSTRSPPNTGELFF | TGTGCCAGCAGCTTATTTTCGACACGAAGCCCGCCGAACACCGGGGAGCTGTTTTTT
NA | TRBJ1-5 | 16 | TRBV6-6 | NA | CASSAGQGSSNQPQHF | TGTGCCAGCAGTGCGGGGCAGGGTTCGAGCAATCAGCCCCAGCATTTT
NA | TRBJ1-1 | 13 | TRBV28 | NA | CASSPSGYTEAFF | TGTGCCAGCAGCCCCTCTGGGTACACTGAAGCTTTCTTT
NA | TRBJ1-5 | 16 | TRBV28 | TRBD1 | CASSLLWGGQGDRQHF | TGTGCCAGCAGTTTATTATGGGGGGGACAGGGGGATAGACAGCATTTT
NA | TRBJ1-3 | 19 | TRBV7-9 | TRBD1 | CASSFLTGGSYYSGNTIYF | TGTGCCAGCAGCTTTTTGACAGGGGGCTCATACTACTCTGGAAACACCATATATTTT
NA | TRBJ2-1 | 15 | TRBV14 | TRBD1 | CASSPPGTVENEQFF | TGTGCCAGCAGCCCACCCGGGACAGTCGAAAATGAGCAGTTCTTC
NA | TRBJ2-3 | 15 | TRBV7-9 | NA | CASSSLKRSTDTQYF | TGTGCCAGCAGTTCTCTAAAGCGGAGCACAGATACGCAGTATTTT
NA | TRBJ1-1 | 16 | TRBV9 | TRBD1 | CASSEHHLSGGAEAFF | TGTGCCAGCAGCGAACACCACCTGTCAGGGGGCGCTGAAGCTTTCTTT
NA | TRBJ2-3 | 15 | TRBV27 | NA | CASSFSPGGTDTQYF | TGTGCCAGCAGTTTTAGCCCGGGTGGCACAGATACGCAGTATTTT
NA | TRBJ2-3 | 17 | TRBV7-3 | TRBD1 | CASSPLVDREGTDTQYF | TGTGCCAGCAGCCCCCTAGTCGACAGGGAAGGCACAGATACGCAGTATTTT
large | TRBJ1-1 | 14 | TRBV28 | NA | CATFPTGSNTEAFF | TGTGCCACCTTTCCGACAGGCTCGAACACTGAAGCTTTCTTT
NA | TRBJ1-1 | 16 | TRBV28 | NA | CASSPSTEYKNTEAFF | TGTGCCAGCAGTCCCTCAACGGAGTATAAGAACACTGAAGCTTTCTTT
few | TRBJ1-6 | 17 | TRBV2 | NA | CASSPDMPSSYNSPLHF | TGTGCCAGCAGTCCAGACATGCCGAGCTCCTATAATTCACCCCTCCACTTT
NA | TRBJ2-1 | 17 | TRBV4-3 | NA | CASSQDPPSGSYNEQFF | TGCGCCAGCAGCCAAGATCCCCCCAGCGGTTCCTACAATGAGCAGTTCTTC
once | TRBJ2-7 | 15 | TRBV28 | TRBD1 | CASSLHSDRASEQYF | TGTGCCAGCAGTTTACATTCGGACAGGGCCAGCGAGCAGTACTTC
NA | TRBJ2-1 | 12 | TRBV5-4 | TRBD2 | CASSLGGGKQFF | TGTGCCAGCAGCTTGGGCGGGGGTAAGCAGTTCTTC
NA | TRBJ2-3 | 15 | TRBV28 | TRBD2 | CASSLASGSADTQYF | TGTGCCAGCAGTTTAGCTAGCGGGAGTGCAGATACGCAGTATTTT
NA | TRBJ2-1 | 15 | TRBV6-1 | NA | CASSESPPVYNEQFF | TGTGCCAGCAGCGAATCCCCCCCAGTCTACAATGAGCAGTTCTTC
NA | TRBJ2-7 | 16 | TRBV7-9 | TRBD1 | CASSPRTGSLSYEQYF | TGTGCCAGCAGCCCTCGGACAGGCAGTCTGTCCTACGAGCAGTACTTC
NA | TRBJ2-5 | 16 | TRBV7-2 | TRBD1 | CASSRTGTGARETQYF | TGTGCCAGCAGCCGGACCGGGACAGGGGCGAGGGAGACCCAGTACTTC
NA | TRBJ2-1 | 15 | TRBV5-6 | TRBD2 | CASSYGTREWNEQFF | TGTGCCAGCAGCTACGGGACTAGGGAGTGGAATGAGCAGTTCTTC
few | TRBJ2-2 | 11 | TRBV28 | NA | CASSLSGELFF | TGTGCCAGCAGTTTATCCGGGGAGCTGTTTTTT
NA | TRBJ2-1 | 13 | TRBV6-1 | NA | CASKGDSYNEQFF | TGTGCCAGCAAAGGGGACTCCTACAATGAGCAGTTCTTC
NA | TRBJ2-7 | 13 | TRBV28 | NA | CASSAPGQRGQYF | TGTGCCAGCAGTGCCCCAGGCCAGAGGGGGCAGTACTTC
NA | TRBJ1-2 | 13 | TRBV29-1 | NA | CSVGSDSSYGYTF | TGCAGCGTTGGATCGGACAGTTCTTATGGCTACACCTTC
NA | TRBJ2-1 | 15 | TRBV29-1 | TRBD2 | CSVAAGELTYNEQFF | TGCAGCGTTGCAGCGGGAGAACTCACTTACAATGAGCAGTTCTTC